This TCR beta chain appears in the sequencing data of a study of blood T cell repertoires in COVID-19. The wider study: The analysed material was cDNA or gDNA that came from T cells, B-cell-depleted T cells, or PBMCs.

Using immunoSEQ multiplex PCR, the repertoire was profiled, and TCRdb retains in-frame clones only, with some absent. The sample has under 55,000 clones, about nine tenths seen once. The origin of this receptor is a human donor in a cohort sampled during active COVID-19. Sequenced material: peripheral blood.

In nucleotides, the CDR3 is TGTGCCAACCCAGACCAGGACCGGGAATACTCGAACGAGCAGTACTTC. It is translated as CANPDQDREYSNEQYF. The gene calls are TRBV21-1 and TRBJ2-7; the table's D gene call, TRBD2, was not cross checked with the DNA. TRBV21-1 is a listed pseudogene. This CDR3 contains 16 residues.